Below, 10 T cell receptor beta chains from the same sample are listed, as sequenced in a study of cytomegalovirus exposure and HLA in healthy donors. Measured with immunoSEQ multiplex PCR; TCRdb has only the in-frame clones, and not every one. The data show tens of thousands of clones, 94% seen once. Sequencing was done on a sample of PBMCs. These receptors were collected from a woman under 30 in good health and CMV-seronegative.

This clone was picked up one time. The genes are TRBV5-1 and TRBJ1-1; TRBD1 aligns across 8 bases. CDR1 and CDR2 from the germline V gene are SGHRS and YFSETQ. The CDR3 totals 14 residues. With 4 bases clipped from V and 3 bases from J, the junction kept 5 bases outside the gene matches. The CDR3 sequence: CASSLTGVDTEAFF. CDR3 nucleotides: TGCGCCAGCAGCCTGACAGGGGTTGACACTGAAGCTTTCTTT. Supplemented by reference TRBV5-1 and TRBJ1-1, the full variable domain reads KAGVTQTPRYLIKTRGQQVTLSCSPISGHRSVSWYQQTPGQGLQFLFEYFSETQRNKGNFPGRFSGRQFSNSRSEMNVSTLELGDSALYLCASSLTGVDTEAFFGQGTRLTVV.

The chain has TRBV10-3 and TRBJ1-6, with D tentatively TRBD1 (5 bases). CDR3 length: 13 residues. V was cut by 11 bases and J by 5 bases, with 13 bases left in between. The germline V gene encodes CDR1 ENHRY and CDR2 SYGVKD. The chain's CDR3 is CASPGEDNSPLHF. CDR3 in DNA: TGTGCCTCTCCGGGGGAGGATAATTCACCCCTCCACTTT.

The CDR3 DNA sequence: TGTGCCAGCAGCTTAGTCGGACTAGCGGGGGGCCGAAGGAATGAGCAGTTCTTC. Protein: CASSLVGLAGGRRNEQFF. The rearrangement uses TRBV7-2 and TRBJ2-1; TRBD2 agrees at 14 bases. With 1 base clipped from V and 7 bases from J, the junction kept 9 bases outside the gene matches. Germline values: CDR1 SGHTA, CDR2 FQGNSA. This CDR3 has 18 residues.

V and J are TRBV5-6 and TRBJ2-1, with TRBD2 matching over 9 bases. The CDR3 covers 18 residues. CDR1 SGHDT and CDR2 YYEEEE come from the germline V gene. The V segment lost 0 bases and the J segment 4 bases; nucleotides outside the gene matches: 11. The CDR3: CASSLVAGALTTYNEQFF. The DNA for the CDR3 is TGTGCCAGCAGCTTGGTAGCGGGGGCCCTTACTACTTACAATGAGCAGTTCTTC. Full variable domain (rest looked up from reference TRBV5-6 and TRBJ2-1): DAGVTQSPTHLIKTRGQQVTLRCSPKSGHDTVSWYQQALGQGPQFIFQYYEEEERQRGNFPDRFSGHQFPNYSSELNVNALLLGDSALYLCASSLVAGALTTYNEQFFGPGTRLTVL.

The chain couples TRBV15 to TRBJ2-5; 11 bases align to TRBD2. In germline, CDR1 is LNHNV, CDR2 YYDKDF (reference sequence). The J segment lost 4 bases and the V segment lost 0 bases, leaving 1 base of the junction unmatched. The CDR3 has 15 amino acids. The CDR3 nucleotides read TGTGCCACCAGCAGAGATAGCGGGGGGGCAGAGACCCAGTACTTC. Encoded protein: CATSRDSGGAETQYF.

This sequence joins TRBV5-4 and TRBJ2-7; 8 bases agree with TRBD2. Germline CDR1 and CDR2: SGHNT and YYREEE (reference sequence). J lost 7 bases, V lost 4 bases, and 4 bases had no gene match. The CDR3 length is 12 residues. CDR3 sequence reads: CASSPRGGEQYF. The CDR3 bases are TGTGCCAGCAGCCCCCGGGGGGGAGAGCAGTACTTC.

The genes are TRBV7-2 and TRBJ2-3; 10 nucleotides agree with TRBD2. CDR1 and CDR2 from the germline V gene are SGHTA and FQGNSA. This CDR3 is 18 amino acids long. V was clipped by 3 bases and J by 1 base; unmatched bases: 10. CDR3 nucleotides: TGTGCCAGCAGCTTCCGGCTAGCGGGGGCCGCAGGCACAGATACGCAGTATTTT. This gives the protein CASSFRLAGAAGTDTQYF.

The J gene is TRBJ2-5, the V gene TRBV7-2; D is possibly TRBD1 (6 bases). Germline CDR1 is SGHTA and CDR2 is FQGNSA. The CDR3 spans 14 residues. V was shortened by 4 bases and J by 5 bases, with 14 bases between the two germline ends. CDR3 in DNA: TGTGCCAGCAGCTCGGACCACACAGGGGAGACCCAGTACTTC. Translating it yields CASSSDHTGETQYF.

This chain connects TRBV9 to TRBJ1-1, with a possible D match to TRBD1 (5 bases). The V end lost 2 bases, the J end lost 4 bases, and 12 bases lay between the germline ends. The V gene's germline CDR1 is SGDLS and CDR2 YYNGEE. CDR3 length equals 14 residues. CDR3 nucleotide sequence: TGTGCCAGCAGCGTGGGGCAGGGAAGCACTGAAGCTTTCTTT. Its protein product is CASSVGQGSTEAFF.

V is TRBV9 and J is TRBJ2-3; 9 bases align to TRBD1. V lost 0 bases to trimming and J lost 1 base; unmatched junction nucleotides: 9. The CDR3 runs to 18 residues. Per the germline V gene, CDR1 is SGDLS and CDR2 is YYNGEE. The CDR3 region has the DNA TGTGCCAGCAGCGTAGATTGGGACAGGGTTACGGGCACAGATACGCAGTATTTT. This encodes CASSVDWDRVTGTDTQYF.